This TCR beta chain was sequenced for a study of cytomegalovirus exposure and HLA in healthy donors. Study results and caveats: A few chains linked to CMV were shown in vitro to be specific for CMV antigens.

A remark on this clone: Its specificity is not known.

V shed 5 bases and J shed 4 bases, with 4 bases lying between them. Germline V gene lookup returns CDR1 SEHNR and CDR2 FQNEAQ (reference sequence). CDR3 size: 11 residues. Primers: 60 Vbeta forward and 13 Jbeta reverse. The authors' processing: The count from a later analysis was 79 million or so unique TCR beta chains, roughly 11 million of them shared. Clones were read by immunoSEQ multiplex PCR, and TCRdb kept only the in-frame ones, dropping some. V, J and clone size were drawn from that table, and D and trimming were deduced from the DNA. Reported are around 100,000 clones; the ten largest clones contain 3.7%.

Material: PBMCs. This receptor was identified in a man aged 25 to 45 in good health and CMV-seronegative. This chain connects TRBV7-9 to TRBJ2-3; unclear D gene. CDR3 sequence: CASSQSDTQYF. CDR3 in DNA: TGTGCCAGCAGCCAGTCAGATACGCAGTATTTT. The full variable domain, with the rest looked up from reference TRBV7-9 and TRBJ2-3, is DTGVSQNPRHKITKRGQNVTFRCDPISEHNRLYWYRQTLGQGPEFLTYFQNEAQLEKSRLLSDRFSAERPKGSFSTLEIQRTEQGDSAMYLCASSQSDTQYFGPGTRLTVL.